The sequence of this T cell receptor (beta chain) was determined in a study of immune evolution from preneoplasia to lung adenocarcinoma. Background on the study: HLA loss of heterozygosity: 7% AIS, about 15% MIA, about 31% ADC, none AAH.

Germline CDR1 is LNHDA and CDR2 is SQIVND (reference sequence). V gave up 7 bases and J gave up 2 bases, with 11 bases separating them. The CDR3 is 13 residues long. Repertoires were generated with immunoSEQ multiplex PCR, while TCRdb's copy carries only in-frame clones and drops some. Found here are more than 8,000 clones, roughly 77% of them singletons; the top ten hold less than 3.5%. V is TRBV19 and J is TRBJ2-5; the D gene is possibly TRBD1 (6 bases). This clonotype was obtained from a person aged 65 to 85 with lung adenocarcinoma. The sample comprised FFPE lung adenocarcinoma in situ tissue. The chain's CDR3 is CASKKTGQETQYF. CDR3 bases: TGTGCCAGTAAGAAGACAGGACAAGAGACCCAGTACTTC.